The subject of this entry is one T cell receptor (beta chain). No antigen is known for it. Base qualities are not recorded, but no much larger clone differs from it by a single base. The sample is drawn from a study of OX40 agonist ivuxolimab in advanced cancers. General notes on the study: Ivuxolimab was an agonistic, fully human IgG2 monoclonal antibody directed against OX40 (CD134), a costimulatory receptor. Intravenous ivuxolimab was administered to patients every 2 weeks at six dose levels: 0.01, 0.1, 0.3, 1.5, 3 and 10 mg/kg. Of the approximately 50 dose-escalation patients, hepatocellular carcinoma was present in roughly 19, melanoma in roughly 15, renal cell carcinoma in 9 and head and neck cancer in 9. In the dose-escalation cohort, 82.7% of patients were male, and the mean age was roughly 60 years, with a range of roughly 20 to 80. Prior anti-PD-1, anti-PD-L1 or anti-CTLA-4 therapy was permitted, and less than 45% of dose-escalation patients had received checkpoint inhibitors. Partial responses were achieved by three dose-escalation patients, of whom one had hepatocellular carcinoma and two had cutaneous melanoma. The point of sequencing TCRbeta in the periphery was to test whether ivuxolimab changed TCR sequence diversity and drove clonal T-cell expansion. The paper reports the monotherapy dose-escalation portion (N ≈ 50 patients) of the phase I ivuxolimab trial. General conclusions and limits of the study: After ivuxolimab, CD8+ T cells had more expanded clones than CD4+ T cells on average. At doses of 0.1 to 3.0 mg/kg, clonal expansion of both CD4+ and CD8+ T cells in blood was seen between baseline and week 6. The antigen specificity of the peripheral T cells that underwent clonal expansion was not determined. Low levels of normalized T-cell clonal expansion were also seen in some nonresponding patients. In the 0.1-3.0 mg/kg groups, partial responders were among the patients with the lowest normalized peripheral clonal expansion, particularly in CD8+ T cells.

The trial excluded patients who had a history of autoimmune disease or were on systemic immunosuppression. In every dose cohort, peripheral blood was drawn for TCR sequencing at baseline, cycle 4 day 1, and cycle 7 day 1. Samples were obtained from an open-label, multicenter, first-in-human phase I dose-escalation trial of ivuxolimab. Adults with locally advanced or metastatic head and neck squamous cell, hepatocellular, melanoma or renal cell carcinoma were enrolled in the trial. Before TCR sequencing, CD4+ T cells and CD8+ T cells from peripheral blood were sorted into separate populations. CDR1 and CDR2 (MDHEN, SYDVKM) derive from the germline V gene. Spanning cysteine to phenylalanine, the CDR3 consists of 14 amino acids. Just the 42-base CDR3 DNA is kept, in frame starting at base 1. Cut back by 3 bases and 0 bases, the V and J ends lie 3 bases apart. For sequencing of the TCRbeta CDR3 region, genomic DNA was extracted from the sorted cells. The immunoSEQ Assay was used to sequence the TCRbeta CDR3 regions. Imported from immuneACCESS, the table was reduced by TCRdb to in-frame sequences with V and J called. These copies leave out some clones; in studies compared against another copy, an unresolved V gene accounts for under half, and the cause of the remainder is not known. A total of about 38,000 clones appear in this sample, about nine tenths of them only once. The ten largest clones represent 9.5% of the sample.

Recombination joined TRBV28 with TRBJ2-6; the D gene cannot be resolved reliably. This clonotype was obtained from an adult with an advanced solid tumor such as melanoma, head and neck, liver or kidney cancer. The input for sequencing was CD4+ or CD8+ T cells sorted from blood, taken in a trial of the OX40 agonist ivuxolimab. The encoded CDR3 is CASSFHSGANVLTF. The nucleotides read TGTGCCAGCAGTTTTCACTCTGGGGCCAACGTCCTGACTTTC.